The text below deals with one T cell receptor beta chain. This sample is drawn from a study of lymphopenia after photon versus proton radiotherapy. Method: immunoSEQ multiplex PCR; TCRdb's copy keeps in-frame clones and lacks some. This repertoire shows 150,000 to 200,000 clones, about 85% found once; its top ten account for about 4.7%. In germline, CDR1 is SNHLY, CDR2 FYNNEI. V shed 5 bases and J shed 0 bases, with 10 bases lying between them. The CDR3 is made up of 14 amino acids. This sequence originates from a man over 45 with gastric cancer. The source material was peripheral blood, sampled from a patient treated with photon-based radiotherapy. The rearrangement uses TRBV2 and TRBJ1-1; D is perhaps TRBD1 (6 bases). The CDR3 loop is CASSLTGVNTEAFF. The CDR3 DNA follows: TGTGCCAGCAGTCTGACAGGAGTGAACACTGAAGCTTTCTTT.